This entry lists 26 T cell receptor beta chains sequenced from one sample in a study of T cell responses to AZD1222 COVID-19 vaccine. Clones were read by immunoSEQ multiplex PCR, and TCRdb kept only the in-frame ones, dropping some. This table has approximately 150,000 clones, approximately 89% appearing once. The sequenced sample was peripheral blood, obtained 28 days after the second AZD1222 dose. These receptors came from an adult who received the AZD1222 COVID-19 vaccine.

The V gene is TRBV4-2, the J gene TRBJ2-4, with 10 bases lining up with TRBD1. There are 15 residues in the CDR3. With 5 bases clipped from V and 10 bases from J, the junction kept 11 bases outside the gene matches. Germline CDR1 LGHNA, CDR2 YNFKEQ. In DNA form, the CDR3 reads TGTGCCAGCAGCTCCGGGACAGGGGCCACAGGGATTCAGTACTTC. As protein: CASSSGTGATGIQYF.

About this clone: Other DNA variants within this sample encode the same CDR3. V is TRBV12-3 or TRBV12-4 and J is TRBJ1-2; D not certain. V dropped 1 base and J dropped 4 bases, with 7 bases sitting between them. This CDR3 is 13 amino acids long. This CDR3 is CASSLGGSYGYTF. CDR3 in DNA: TGTGCCAGCAGTTTAGGCGGATCCTATGGCTACACCTTC.

J is TRBJ1-5 and V is TRBV24-1; D unresolved. Deletions cut 1 base from V and 4 bases from J, with 10 bases between. The CDR3 runs 15 residues. The V gene's germline CDR1 is KGHDR and CDR2 SFDVKD. CDR3 residues: CATSDFRVGNQPQHF. The CDR3 nucleotides are TGTGCCACCAGTGATTTTCGGGTTGGGAATCAGCCCCAGCATTTT.

The V and J genes are TRBV7-8 and TRBJ2-3; no firm D call. V dropped 3 bases and J dropped 2 bases, with 9 bases sitting between them. The CDR3 spans 14 residues. In germline, CDR1 is SGHVS, CDR2 FQNEAQ. CDR3 region: CASSFLFVTDTQYF. The DNA for the CDR3 is TGTGCCAGCAGCTTCCTCTTCGTCACAGATACGCAGTATTTT.

Written as DNA, the CDR3 is TGTGCCAGCAGTCCTGGACACCTCTACGAGCAGTACTTC. It is translated as CASSPGHLYEQYF. The V gene is TRBV27, the J gene TRBJ2-7, with D perhaps matching TRBD1 (5 bases). This CDR3 has 13 amino acids. Trimming removed 5 bases at V and 3 bases at J, with 11 bases between. Germline loops: CDR1 MNHEY, CDR2 SMNVEV (reference sequence).

This chain connects TRBV11-1 to TRBJ2-7, with D perhaps TRBD2 (6 bases). The germline CDR1 and CDR2 sequences are SGHAT and FQDESV (reference sequence). Between the trimmed V and J ends, which lost 4 bases and 1 base, there was a span of 8 bases. CDR3 length equals 13 residues. DNA of the CDR3: TGTGCCAGCAGCTGGGCGGGGTCCTACGAGCAGTACTTC. This codes for CASSWAGSYEQYF.

The chain uses TRBV7-9 and TRBJ2-7, with D perhaps matching TRBD1 (5 bases). This CDR3 contains 15 residues. Trimming left V 4 bases short and J 2 bases short, with 15 bases between. The germline gives CDR1 SEHNR, CDR2 FQNEAQ (reference sequence). The CDR3 DNA is TGTGCCAGCAGCTCCATGGGGCAGAACACCTACGAGCAGTACTTC. This gives the protein CASSSMGQNTYEQYF.

This chain joins TRBV19 and TRBJ2-3, with D uncertain. V lost 4 bases and J lost 5, with 13 bases in between. The germline gives CDR1 LNHDA, CDR2 SQIVND (reference sequence). The CDR3 is 14 amino acids. CDR3 amino acids: CASSTFSVGDTQYF. The CDR3 DNA reads as TGTGCCAGTAGTACCTTTTCGGTCGGAGATACGCAGTATTTT. The whole variable domain, remainder taken from reference TRBV19 and TRBJ2-3, is DGGITQSPKYLFRKEGQNVTLSCEQNLNHDAMYWYRQDPGQGLRLIYYSQIVNDFQKGDIAEGYSVSREKKESFPLTVTSAQKNPTAFYLCASSTFSVGDTQYFGPGTRLTVL.

This chain uses TRBV27 with TRBJ2-5; 11 bases agree with TRBD1. The CDR3 has 16 residues. V was clipped by 2 bases and J by 5 bases; unmatched bases: 7. Germline-derived CDR1 and CDR2 are MNHEY and SMNVEV (reference sequence). The CDR3 sequence is CASSLGRTGGRETQYF. The CDR3 coding sequence is TGTGCCAGCAGTTTAGGGAGGACAGGGGGCAGGGAGACCCAGTACTTC.

This chain uses TRBV19 with TRBJ1-5; D is undetermined. Germline CDR1 LNHDA, CDR2 SQIVND (reference sequence). CDR3 size: 14 residues. The germline V and J ends were trimmed by 7 bases and 7 bases, with 17 bases remaining between them. The CDR3 here is CASTIRPLGQPQHF. CDR3 DNA: TGTGCCAGTACCATCAGGCCCCTGGGGCAGCCCCAGCATTTT.

The chain uses TRBV9 and TRBJ1-4, with D hard to call. Trimming shortened V by 4 bases and J by 0 bases, and 7 bases separated the two germline ends. Per germline, CDR1 SGDLS and CDR2 YYNGEE. This CDR3 region has 14 residues. CDR3 amino acids: CASSPRATNEKLFF. Here the CDR3 DNA reads TGTGCCAGCAGCCCCCGAGCAACTAATGAAAAACTGTTTTTT.

V is TRBV4-2 and J is TRBJ1-5; tentatively, D is TRBD1 (5 bases). This CDR3 has 13 residues. Germline V gene data show CDR1 as LGHNA and CDR2 as YNFKEQ. Deletions cut 0 bases from V and 5 bases from J, with 5 bases between. CDR3 DNA: TGTGCCAGCAGCCAAGAACAGGATCAGCCCCAGCATTTT. Encoded protein: CASSQEQDQPQHF.

This clone was detected only a few times. The chain recombines TRBV6-6 with TRBJ1-4; 9 bases fit TRBD1. Germline loops: CDR1 MNHNY, CDR2 SVGAGI (reference sequence). With 6 bases clipped from V and 4 bases from J, the junction kept 6 bases outside the gene matches. The CDR3 spans 15 residues. CDR3 sequence: CASRDGTGNNEKLFF. The CDR3 DNA follows: TGTGCCAGCAGGGACGGGACAGGGAATAATGAAAAACTGTTTTTT.

The rearrangement uses TRBV7-8 and TRBJ2-1; the match to TRBD2 covers 8 bases. V dropped 4 bases and J dropped 4; count of bases not matched to a gene: 3. The length of the CDR3 is 14 residues. Per the germline V gene, CDR1 is SGHVS and CDR2 is FQNEAQ. The CDR3, as DNA: TGTGCCAGCAGCTCCCGGGAGGGTTACAATGAGCAGTTCTTC. It specifies CASSSREGYNEQFF.

The CDR3 DNA follows: TGCGCCAGCAGCCCCCGCAGCGGGGGAGCCAATGAGCAGTTCTTC. This translates into CASSPRSGGANEQFF. The rearrangement links TRBV4-3 to TRBJ2-1; 8 bases line up with TRBD2. The CDR3 is made up of 15 amino acids. Per the germline V gene, CDR1 is LGHNA and CDR2 is YSLEER. The ends lost 4 bases at V and 6 bases at J; junction bases unmatched: 8.

This chain uses TRBV11-3 with TRBJ1-2; TRBD1 matches at 8 bases. Germline V CDR1 and CDR2: SGHNT, YENEEA. The ends lost 4 bases at V and 3 bases at J; junction bases unmatched: 4. This CDR3 contains 14 residues. Here the CDR3 reads CASSSGQVDYGYTF. CDR3 nucleotide sequence: TGTGCCAGCAGCTCGGGACAGGTAGACTATGGCTACACCTTC.

The V gene is TRBV5-4, the J gene TRBJ1-2; TRBD1 might be the D (5 bases). CDR1 and CDR2 from the germline V gene are SGHNT and YYREEE (reference sequence). Trimming shortened V by 4 bases and J by 1 base, and 14 bases separated the two germline ends. This CDR3 spans 15 amino acids. CDR3 residues: CASSRDAGVNYGYTF. CDR3 DNA sequence: TGTGCCAGCAGCCGCGATGCGGGGGTTAACTATGGCTACACCTTC.

Here the CDR3 reads CASSSRQGTYEQYF. The CDR3 nucleotides are TGTGCCAGCTCATCCCGACAGGGGACCTACGAGCAGTACTTC. The chain employs TRBV18 and TRBJ2-7; the match to TRBD1 covers 8 bases. Germline V gene lookup returns CDR1 KGHSH and CDR2 LQKENI. V shed 5 bases, J shed 2 bases, and the junction held 5 bases outside the gene matches. The CDR3 totals 14 residues.

This clone appeared once. The V gene is TRBV4-1, the J gene TRBJ2-2, with TRBD2 matching over 12 bases. The length of the CDR3 is 16 residues. The junction had 5 bases not matched to a gene; V was cut back by 2 bases and J by 7 bases. Germline CDR1 is MGHRA and CDR2 is YSYEKL. The CDR3 here is CASSQRASGRDGELFF. CDR3 DNA sequence: TGCGCCAGCAGCCAAAGGGCTAGCGGGAGGGACGGGGAGCTGTTTTTT.

V usage is TRBV9 and J usage is TRBJ2-7; 7 positions match TRBD1. CDR1 SGDLS and CDR2 YYNGEE come from the germline V gene. The CDR3 contains 15 residues. V dropped 0 bases and J dropped 4; count of bases not matched to a gene: 7. The CDR3 region has the DNA TGTGCCAGCAGCGTAGGGGTAGGGGGCTGGTACGAGCAGTACTTC. Residues: CASSVGVGGWYEQYF.

The rearrangement joins TRBV6-2 or TRBV6-3 to TRBJ1-4; a weak D match, TRBD1 (6 bases). The CDR3 sequence is 14 residues long. Germline CDR1 and CDR2: MNHEY and SVGEGT. Deletions cut 5 bases from V and 8 bases from J, with 15 bases between. In DNA, the CDR3 is TGTGCCAGCAGTACCGCGACAGGAAACGAAAAACTGTTTTTT. Translation gives CASSTATGNEKLFF.

The chain employs TRBV29-1 and TRBJ1-3; D ambiguous. Germline V gives CDR1 SQVTM, CDR2 ANQGSEA. This CDR3 comprises 13 residues. With 4 bases removed from V and 10 bases from J, the gap between germline ends came to 17 bases. The CDR3 protein is CSVAVSQDTTIYF. CDR3 coding DNA: TGCAGCGTTGCCGTTTCCCAAGATACTACCATATATTTT.

V gene TRBV2 combines with J gene TRBJ1-2, with D possibly being TRBD1 (6 bases). The length of the CDR3 is 12 residues. V was shortened by 4 bases and J by 8 bases, with 11 bases between the two germline ends. CDR1 and CDR2 (germline): SNHLY, FYNNEI. The CDR3 DNA reads TGTGCCAGCAGTGCCACAGGGTACGGCTACACCTTC. Translating gives CASSATGYGYTF.

The chain is built from TRBV29-1 and TRBJ2-7; D is possibly TRBD1 or TRBD2 (5 bases each). CDR1 and CDR2 (germline): SQVTM, ANQGSEA. The V gene lost 4 bases and the J gene lost 5 bases, with 9 bases spanning the gap. The CDR3 runs 11 residues. CDR3 sequence reads: CSVGDLDEQYF. The CDR3 nucleotides read TGCAGCGTTGGGGACCTCGACGAGCAGTACTTC.

The chain joins TRBV4-3 to TRBJ1-1, with D unclear. V was shortened by 4 bases and J by 7 bases, with 10 bases between the two germline ends. The germline CDR1 and CDR2 sequences are LGHNA and YSLEER. CDR3 length: 12 residues. CDR3 sequence: CASSLRVGEAFF. Here the CDR3 DNA reads TGCGCCAGCAGCCTACGGGTGGGTGAAGCTTTCTTT.

The chain joins TRBV10-1 to TRBJ2-5; D is undetermined. V lost 3 bases and J lost 3, with 23 bases in between. The CDR3 has 18 amino acids. Germline loops: CDR1 WNHNN, CDR2 SYGVQD (reference sequence). As DNA, the CDR3 is TGCGCCAGCAGTGACCCCACGGATCACTCCATCTCAGAAGAGACCCAGTACTTC. This codes for CASSDPTDHSISEETQYF.